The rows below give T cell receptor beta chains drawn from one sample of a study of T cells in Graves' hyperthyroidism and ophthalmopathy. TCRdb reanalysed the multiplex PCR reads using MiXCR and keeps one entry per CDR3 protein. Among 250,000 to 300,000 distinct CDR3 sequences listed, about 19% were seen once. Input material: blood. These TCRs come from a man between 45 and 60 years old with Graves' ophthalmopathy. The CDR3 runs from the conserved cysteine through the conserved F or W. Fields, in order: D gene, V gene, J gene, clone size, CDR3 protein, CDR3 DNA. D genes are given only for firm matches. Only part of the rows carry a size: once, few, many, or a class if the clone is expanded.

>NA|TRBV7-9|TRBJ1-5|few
CASSLAGAENQPQHF
TGTGCCAGCAGCTTAGCGGGGGCAGAAAATCAGCCCCAGCATTTT
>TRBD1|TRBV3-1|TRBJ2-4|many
CASSFRQGATSKNIQYF
TGTGCCAGCAGCTTTCGACAGGGTGCAACCTCCAAAAACATTCAGTACTTC
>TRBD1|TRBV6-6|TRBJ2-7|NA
CASSYSRGQGVGYEQYF
TGTGCCAGCAGTTACTCGCGAGGGCAGGGGGTAGGGTACGAGCAGTACTTC
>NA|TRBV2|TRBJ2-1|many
CASSDPDLSSYNEQFF
TGTGCCAGCAGTGACCCGGACTTAAGCTCCTACAATGAGCAGTTCTTC
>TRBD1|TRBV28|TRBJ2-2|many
CASSWTGGTGELFF
TGTGCCAGCAGCTGGACAGGGGGCACCGGGGAGCTGTTTTTT
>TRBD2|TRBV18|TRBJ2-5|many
CASSPYEGLAGEETQYF
TGTGCCAGCTCACCTTACGAGGGACTAGCGGGAGAGGAGACCCAGTACTTC
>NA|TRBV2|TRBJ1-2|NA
CASAGGADYGYTF
TGTGCCAGTGCGGGGGGGGCAGACTATGGCTACACCTTC
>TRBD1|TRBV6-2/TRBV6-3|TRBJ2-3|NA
CASSLGTGGLVDTQYF
TGTGCCAGCAGTCTCGGGACAGGGGGCTTGGTAGATACGCAGTATTTT
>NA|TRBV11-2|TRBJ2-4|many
CASSLAGPGDIQYF
TGTGCCAGCAGCCTCGCCGGCCCGGGGGACATTCAGTACTTC
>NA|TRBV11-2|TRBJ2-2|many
CASSTRGSGELFF
TGTGCCAGCAGCACTAGGGGGTCCGGGGAGCTGTTTTTT
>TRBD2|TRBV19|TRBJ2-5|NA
CASTPRQGGAGGRQETQYF
TGTGCCAGTACCCCCCGCCAGGGGGGTGCGGGAGGGCGACAAGAGACCCAGTACTTC
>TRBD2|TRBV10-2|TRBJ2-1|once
CASSERGGGSSYNEQFF
TGCGCCAGCAGTGAACGGGGCGGGGGGAGCTCCTACAATGAGCAGTTCTTC
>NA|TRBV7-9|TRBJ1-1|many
CASSLGRGGNTEAFF
TGTGCCAGCAGCTTAGGACGGGGTGGAAACACTGAAGCTTTCTTT
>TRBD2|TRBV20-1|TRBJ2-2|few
CSASLSGAGELFF
TGCAGTGCTAGTTTGAGCGGGGCTGGGGAGCTGTTTTTT
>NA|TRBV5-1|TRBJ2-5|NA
CASSLGDSPWGETQYF
TGCGCCAGCAGCTTGGGAGATTCCCCCTGGGGGGAGACCCAGTACTTC
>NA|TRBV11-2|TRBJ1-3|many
CASSRTDTIYF
TGTGCCAGCAGCCGCACCGACACCATATATTTT
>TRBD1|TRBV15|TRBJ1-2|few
CATSSPDRTARWGYTF
TGTGCCACCAGCAGCCCGGACAGGACGGCCCGCTGGGGCTACACCTTC
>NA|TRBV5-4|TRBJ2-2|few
CASSLVGRDPGELFF
TGTGCCAGCAGCTTGGTAGGGAGAGACCCCGGGGAGCTGTTTTTT
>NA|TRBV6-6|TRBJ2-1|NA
CASSYTGSGQFF
TGTGCCAGCAGTTACACGGGGTCTGGCCAGTTCTTC
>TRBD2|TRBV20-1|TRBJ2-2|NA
CSARDIQFGGGNTGELFF
TGCAGTGCTAGAGATATTCAATTCGGCGGGGGTAACACCGGGGAGCTGTTTTTT